This T cell receptor beta chain was documented in a study of OX40 agonist ivuxolimab in advanced cancers. Turning to the study itself: A diagnosis of hepatocellular carcinoma, melanoma, renal cell or head and neck cancer was present in dose-escalation patients. One patient with hepatocellular carcinoma and two with cutaneous melanoma, three in all, had partial responses. Patients were 82.7% male with ages about 23 to 80, mean about 60.

Profiled with immunoSEQ multiplex PCR; TCRdb holds only in-frame clones, not every one. The top ten clones hold around 15% of a sample with tens of thousands of clones, roughly 91% of them seen once. The germline CDR1 and CDR2 sequences are SEHNR and FQNEAQ (reference sequence). V lost 2 bases and J lost 0, with 10 bases in between. The CDR3 is made up of 15 amino acids. Samples were taken at baseline and on day 1 of cycles 4 and 7. The sequence derives from an adult with an advanced solid tumor such as melanoma, head and neck, liver or kidney cancer. V usage is TRBV7-9 and J usage is TRBJ1-2; D might be TRBD1 (5 bases). This material consisted of CD4+ or CD8+ T cells sorted from blood, taken in a trial of the OX40 agonist ivuxolimab. As DNA, the CDR3 is TGTGCCAGCAGCTTAACGGGGGGTACTAACTATGGCTACACCTTC. It yields the protein CASSLTGGTNYGYTF.